The source of this T cell receptor (beta chain) is a study of blood T cell repertoires in COVID-19. Looking at the study overall: Acute and convalescent COVID-19 specimens originated in the United States, Italy and Spain. T cells, B-cell-depleted T cells, or PBMCs supplied cDNA or gDNA.

Per the original methods: Reference gene primers were amplified, and this amplification served to estimate nucleated cell counts. Measured with immunoSEQ multiplex PCR; TCRdb has only the in-frame clones, and not every one. V, J and clone size are taken as reported in that table, and D and trimming were inferred from the DNA itself. The sample consists of about 440,000 clones, more than 70% of them appearing once. During active infection, Seattle patients enrolled and were then monitored through disease. Germline assignment: CDR1 MGHRA and CDR2 YSYEKL. V lost 1 base, J lost 8 bases, and 14 bases lay in between. This CDR3 has 14 residues.

The V gene is TRBV4-1, the J gene TRBJ1-2; D possibly corresponds to TRBD1 (5 bases). The sequence came from a woman in her forties or fifties with COVID-19, enrolled during active disease. The sample comprised peripheral blood. CDR3 nucleotide sequence: TGCGCCAGCAGCCAAGGGCGGGGGACGGAGGGCTACACCTTC. This gives the protein CASSQGRGTEGYTF.